These T cell receptor beta chains were read from a single sample in a study of T cells in tuberculosis. Clones were sequenced by immunoSEQ multiplex PCR, and TCRdb holds only the in-frame ones, with some missing. The sample has tens of thousands of clones, almost 95% seen once. The specimen sequenced was PBMCs. These receptors were collected from a donor aged 10 to 29 with latent tuberculosis or without tuberculosis infection. Some clones in this sample may be carry-over from other donors' samples. Each CDR3 is given with its conserved first and last residue. The D gene is left open where the match is weak. Size tells how often a clone was seen (once, few, many) or the class of an expanded clone, and some rows leave it out.

size,V,J,D,DNA,CDR3
-,TRBV20-1,TRBJ2-1,-,TGCAGTGCCCTAGACTACAATGAGCAGTTCTTC,CSALDYNEQFF
-,TRBV4-3,TRBJ1-2,TRBD1,TGCGCCAGCAGCCTGCCCCGGGACAGGTATTTTCGAGAGTATGGCTACACCTTC,CASSLPRDRYFREYGYTF
-,TRBV30,TRBJ2-7,-,TGTGCCTGGGGGGCGAAGGGTCGGTACGAGCAGTACTTC,CAWGAKGRYEQYF
-,TRBV7-2,TRBJ2-1,TRBD1,TGTGCCAGCAGCCCGTCCCGGGACAGGTATGAGCAGTTCTTC,CASSPSRDRYEQFF
-,TRBV7-2,TRBJ2-6,-,TGTGCCAGCAGCTTGGGCGGAGGCTCTGGGGCCAACGTCCTGACTTTC,CASSLGGGSGANVLTF
-,TRBV4-3,TRBJ2-2,TRBD1,TGCGCCAGCAGCCAAGCTTACCTCACAAGGACAGGGGTGATGCTGGACACCGGGGAGCTGTTTTTT,CASSQAYLTRTGVMLDTGELFF
-,TRBV5-1,TRBJ1-6,TRBD1,TGCGCCAGCAGCTCGGGACAGGGAACCTCACCCCTCCACTTT,CASSSGQGTSPLHF
-,TRBV19,TRBJ2-1,TRBD2,TGTGCCAGTAGATTAGCGGGGGGGTACTCCTACAATGAGCAGTTCTTC,CASRLAGGYSYNEQFF
-,TRBV7-6,TRBJ2-7,TRBD2,TGTGCCAGCAGCGCGACTAGCGGGGGCCTCACCTACGAGCAGTACTTC,CASSATSGGLTYEQYF
-,TRBV19,TRBJ2-4,-,TGTGCCAGTAGTACTCCCCCCGTCAAAAACATTCAGTACTTC,CASSTPPVKNIQYF
-,TRBV7-2,TRBJ1-1,-,TGTGCCAGCAGCTTAGAGGCAGGGATGAACACTGAAGCTTTCTTT,CASSLEAGMNTEAFF
-,TRBV4-2,TRBJ1-4,TRBD1,TGTGCCAGCAGCCAAGGTGACAGGGTCGAAGAAAAACTGTTTTTT,CASSQGDRVEEKLFF
-,TRBV10-2,TRBJ1-1,TRBD1,TGCGCCAGCGTCTTGGGACAGGGGGTAACTGAAGCTTTCTTT,CASVLGQGVTEAFF
-,TRBV7-2,TRBJ2-7,-,TGTGCCAGCAGCTTGTTCGCGTACGAGCAGTACTTC,CASSLFAYEQYF
-,TRBV7-2,TRBJ2-7,-,TGTGCCAGCAGCCAGAGGGGGTCCTCCTACGAGCAGTACTTC,CASSQRGSSYEQYF
-,TRBV19,TRBJ2-7,TRBD1,TGTGCCAGTAGTACCTGGGACAGGGGCTACGAGCAGTACTTC,CASSTWDRGYEQYF
few,TRBV11-1,TRBJ1-5,TRBD1,TGTGCCAGCAGCCACATGACAGGGGGCGAACAGCCCCAGCATTTT,CASSHMTGGEQPQHF
-,TRBV9,TRBJ1-2,TRBD1,TGTGCCAGCAGAGGGGGGATACCAGACAGGGGTATCAGTGACTATGGCTACACCTTC,CASRGGIPDRGISDYGYTF
-,TRBV28,TRBJ2-5,TRBD1,TGTGCCAGCAGCCAGGGGGCTAAAGAGACCCAGTACTTC,CASSQGAKETQYF
-,TRBV9,TRBJ1-2,-,TGTGCCAGCAGTCAAAAGAACAATGGCTACACCTTC,CASSQKNNGYTF
-,TRBV19,TRBJ1-1,-,TGTGCCAGTAGTATCCAGAGGGACACTGAAGCTTTCTTT,CASSIQRDTEAFF
few,TRBV29-1,TRBJ1-5,-,TGCAGCGTTGGTTGGGGGGGTCAGCCCCAGCATTTT,CSVGWGGQPQHF
-,TRBV19,TRBJ1-5,TRBD1,TGTGCCAGTAGTGGACAGGTATTCAATCAGCCCCAGCATTTT,CASSGQVFNQPQHF
-,TRBV19,TRBJ1-2,-,TGTGCCAGTAGCGGGACACACAGCAAGAACTATGGCTACACCTTC,CASSGTHSKNYGYTF
few,TRBV4-1,TRBJ1-5,-,TGCGCCAGCAGCCAAGCCAGAAATAATCAGCCCCAGCATTTT,CASSQARNNQPQHF
once,TRBV6-5,TRBJ1-1,-,TGTGCCAGCAGTTTGGACAGACAAAACACTGAAGCTTTCTTT,CASSLDRQNTEAFF
-,TRBV7-2,TRBJ1-5,-,TGTGCCAGCAGCTTAATGGGAGGCGGTCAGCCCCAGCATTTT,CASSLMGGGQPQHF
-,TRBV6-6,TRBJ2-2,-,TGTGCCAGCAATACCGGACAGTCGAACACCGGGGAGCTGTTTTTT,CASNTGQSNTGELFF
-,TRBV4-3,TRBJ2-7,TRBD1,TGCGCCAGCAGCCAAGTGGCGGGACAGGGCGGCCACGAGCAGTACTTC,CASSQVAGQGGHEQYF
-,TRBV10-3,TRBJ1-1,-,TGTGCCTCCTCTCCGGACGGAGGAAACACTGAAGCTTTCTTT,CASSPDGGNTEAFF
-,TRBV7-2,TRBJ1-1,TRBD1,TGTGCCAGCAGCCGGGACAGGCGGAACACTGAAGCTTTCTTT,CASSRDRRNTEAFF
once,TRBV11-2,TRBJ1-1,TRBD1,TGTGCCAGCAGCCTTGACAGGGGGCAAGCTTTCTTT,CASSLDRGQAFF
once,TRBV27,TRBJ1-6,TRBD1,TGTGCCAGCAGAAAGGGGACAGGGGGGGCCTGGGAGTCACCCCTCCACTTT,CASRKGTGGAWESPLHF
-,TRBV30,TRBJ2-2,TRBD2,TGTGCCTGGAGTGCACGGGGACTAAAGAACACCGGGGAGCTGTTTTTT,CAWSARGLKNTGELFF
-,TRBV7-6,TRBJ2-7,-,TGTGCCAGCAGCTTAGTAGTCGGACTACTCTACGAGCAGTACTTC,CASSLVVGLLYEQYF
-,TRBV19,TRBJ2-6,-,TGTGCCAGTACAGAGGACAACGTCCTGACTTTC,CASTEDNVLTF
-,TRBV4-1,TRBJ1-1,-,TGCGCCAGCAGCCACGAGGCCATTTCAAACACTGAAGCTTTCTTT,CASSHEAISNTEAFF
once,TRBV5-1,TRBJ2-7,-,TGCGCCAGCAGCTTGCCAGAACCCTACGAGCAGTACTTC,CASSLPEPYEQYF
-,TRBV5-6,TRBJ1-2,TRBD1,TGTGCCAGCAGCACAACAGGGGACTACTATGGCTACACCTTC,CASSTTGDYYGYTF
-,TRBV5-6,TRBJ2-3,-,TGTGCCAGCAGCTTATACCCGCACAAAATCACAGATACGCAGTATTTT,CASSLYPHKITDTQYF
-,TRBV7-2,TRBJ1-5,-,TGTGCCAGCAGCCCCCTTGGCGGAAGCAATCAGCCCCAGCATTTT,CASSPLGGSNQPQHF
-,TRBV14,TRBJ2-3,TRBD1,TGTGCCAGCAGCCTTTATAACAGGGGAACGCAGTATTTT,CASSLYNRGTQYF
-,TRBV6-4,TRBJ2-3,-,TGTGCCAGCAGTGAAGGGTATGGAGGGGTTACGCAGTATTTT,CASSEGYGGVTQYF
-,TRBV29-1,TRBJ2-1,TRBD1,TGCAGCGTTGAAGCCGGGACAGGGACGAATGAGCAGTTCTTC,CSVEAGTGTNEQFF
-,TRBV6-5,TRBJ2-3,TRBD1,TGTGCCAGCAGTTACTCCGGTGGGACAGAGCAAGATACGCAGTATTTT,CASSYSGGTEQDTQYF